The clone carrying this T cell receptor beta chain showed up just a few times. V gave up 6 bases and J gave up 5 bases, with 13 bases separating them. Germline assignment: CDR1 SNHLY and CDR2 FYNNEI. The CDR3 consists of 13 residues. The entry originates in a study of blood T cell repertoires in COVID-19. Study at large: PBMCs, B-cell-depleted T cells, or T cells provided the cDNA or gDNA that made up the material.

Original processing methods: Nucleated cell counts were estimated from reference gene primer amplification. Sequencing used immunoSEQ multiplex PCR; TCRdb keeps in-frame clones, though not all of them. V and J calls and clone size are as listed in that table; D and trimming were resolved from the DNA. The sample consists of a few hundred thousand clones, 88% of them appearing once. This receptor was taken from a woman aged 18-29 years who had recovered from COVID-19. What was sequenced was PBMCs or T cells enriched from blood (not recorded which). This chain links TRBV2 with TRBJ1-1; a weak D match, TRBD1 (6 bases). CDR3 amino acids: CASRPTGRTEAFF. Written as DNA, the CDR3 is TGTGCCAGCAGACCCACAGGGCGGACTGAAGCTTTCTTT.